This TCR beta chain is from a study of blood T cell repertoires in acute mononucleosis (TCRdb year 2020). Concerning the study at large: Acute-phase samples, representing the primary response, were taken within 2 weeks of symptom onset. During acute infection, mean YVL-BR-specific and GLC-BM-specific cells made up about 2.2% and 1.1% of blood CD8 T cells. The mean blood EBV load was approximately 3.8 log10 genome copies per million B cells in acute infection and about 2.6 at convalescence.

V is pruned by 5 bases and J by 7 bases, leaving 4 bases of the junction without a gene match. The CDR3 measures 15 amino acids from cysteine to phenylalanine. The DNA shown is the 45-base CDR3, in frame from base 1. The germline V gene (reference sequence) gives CDR1 as MNHEY and CDR2 as SMNVEV. For TCR profiling, total RNA from no fewer than 9,500 sorted tetramer+ CD8 T cells was reverse transcribed into cDNA. CDR3 regions were amplified by PCR with primers annealing to V and J regions, adding unique molecular identifiers to track templates. Profiling of the TCRalpha and TCRbeta chains was done on the immunoSEQ platform, including the sequencing and error-correction standards of that platform. Turning to the authors' computational methods: Clonal copy numbers were corrected for sequencing and PCR errors, and CDR3s were defined per IMGT conventions. Analysis was restricted to productive rearrangements and was performed with immunoSEQ Analyzer versions 2.0 and 3.0, and gene-pairing frequencies were further processed in Microsoft Excel. Circos plots were used to visualize V-J pairings, and MEME together with a custom motifSearch program was used to find CDR3 motifs. The OLGA algorithm was used to calculate the probability of generation of TCR sequences. Clonotypes seen at both visits were designated persistent, clonotypes seen only acutely were designated nonpersistent, and clonotypes seen only at convalescence were designated de novo. A public TCR was defined as an amino acid clonotype used by more than one donor. In TCRdb, the immuneACCESS table is reduced to in-frame sequences with V and J assigned. These tables do not hold every clone; where another copy was compared, an unresolved V gene accounts for under half, and the others remain unexplained. The V and J calls and clone size were taken over from that table, and D and trimming were inferred from the DNA. Recorded for this sample are 6,000 to 8,500 clones; less than 30% of them occurred a single time. Clones ranked in the top ten supply 28% of the sample.

Overall study outcomes, separate from this receptor: Persistence into convalescence was observed for only approximately 10% of unique acute clonotypes, yet most of the response was made up by these persisting clonotypes, and the remaining acute clonotypes were seemingly replaced by new diverse de novo clonotypes. For BRLF1 (YVL-BR), a dominant role in TCR repertoire selection was played by TCRalpha CDR3 motifs, whereas only a minimal role was played by TCRbeta. Because only a fraction of each donor's blood was analyzed, sampling error might partly account for the low clonotype overlap between the acute and convalescent samples. Only a few donors were included in the cohort, so group averages were based on very few individuals.

Per the publication, the time point label means: acute infectious mononucleosis, at clinical presentation within 2 weeks of symptom onset (visit 1). Over the course of primary infection, this study followed CD8 T cell responses against two immunodominant EBV epitopes, BRLF1 109 (YVL-BR) and BMLF1 280 (GLC-BM). Primary EBV infection was indicated by a positive serum heterophile antibody test and EBV viral capsid antigen-specific IgM. Magnetic positive selection (MACS) was first used to enrich total CD8 T cells from PBMCs. A FACSAria III was used to sort live CD3+ CD8+ tetramer+ cells to a purity above 85%. A PE-conjugated tetramer loaded with the BRLF1 109-117 peptide was used for cell sorting. At both acute infection and convalescence, EBV epitope-specific CD8 T cells were tetramer-sorted, and the TCR repertoires of those cells were deep-sequenced directly ex vivo. A few people aged about 18 to 30 with clinical acute infectious mononucleosis and laboratory evidence of primary EBV infection were used as donors. Heparinized peripheral blood was collected once when donors presented clinically with mononucleosis symptoms and a second time roughly 6 months afterward. Ficoll-Paque density gradient centrifugation was used to isolate PBMCs.

This clone was found many times. No much larger clone exists at a distance of one base, and base qualities are not known. Specimen: EBV YVL epitope tetramer+ CD8+ T cells sorted from PBMCs, collected during acute infectious mononucleosis. The sample's cell subset or site, from its label and the paper: CD8 T cells binding a tetramer with EBV BRLF1 109-117 peptide (YVL-BR). The clonotype was recovered from a woman aged 18 to 35 with infectious mononucleosis caused by EBV. This chain joins TRBV27 to TRBJ2-1; 14 central bases correspond to TRBD2. The nucleotide sequence is given as TGTGCCAGCAGTCCCGGGACTAGCGGGAGAAATGAGCAGTTCTTC. The translation is CASSPGTSGRNEQFF.